The next 3 T cell receptor beta chains were all read from a single sample in a study of blood T cell repertoires in COVID-19. TCRdb keeps only in-frame clones here, not all; method: immunoSEQ multiplex PCR. The sample includes 110,000 to 150,000 clones, around 89% seen only once; the top ten take around 3.3%. Sequencing was done on a sample of peripheral blood. These receptors all come from a woman in her sixties with active COVID-19.

This rearrangement joins TRBV19 to TRBJ1-4; 7 positions agree with TRBD1. Germline trimming cut 3 bases from V and 3 bases from J; bases unmatched to any gene: 4. Germline-derived CDR1 and CDR2 are LNHDA and SQIVND (reference sequence). The CDR3 spans 15 residues. CDR3 in amino acids: CASSIGQVSNEKLFF. CDR3 sequence (DNA): TGTGCCAGTAGTATTGGACAGGTCTCTAATGAAAAACTGTTTTTT.

This clone was seen more than once but under ten times. The rearrangement links TRBV6-5 to TRBJ1-1; 7 nucleotides agree with TRBD1. This CDR3 is 15 amino acids long. Germline CDR1 MNHEY, CDR2 SVGAGI. J gave up 3 bases and V 5 bases, and 9 bases lay outside the gene matches. The CDR3 is CASSQLITGDTEAFF. CDR3 nucleotide sequence: TGTGCCAGCAGTCAACTCATTACAGGGGACACTGAAGCTTTCTTT.

V is TRBV19 and J is TRBJ2-6; TRBD1 might be the D (5 bases). CDR1 and CDR2 from the germline V gene are LNHDA and SQIVND (reference sequence). This CDR3 is 18 amino acids long. Trimming took off 3 bases at V and 0 bases at J, with 15 bases between the two ends. This CDR3 reads CASSIKALGLSGANVLTF. CDR3 nucleotide sequence: TGTGCCAGTAGTATTAAAGCGTTGGGGCTCTCTGGGGCCAACGTCCTGACTTTC.